The clone carrying this T cell receptor (beta chain) has ten or more counts. This specimen belongs to a study of response to subunit inactivated influenza vaccine. CDR3 length: 11 residues. Trimming stripped 6 bases from V and 4 bases from J, with 10 bases between. CDR1 and CDR2 from the germline V gene are SQVTM and ANQGSEA. TCRdb reprocessed the RT-PCR reads with MiXCR, giving one entry per CDR3 protein. The sample has about 570,000 distinct CDR3 sequences, 11% seen once. The sample was also linked to a second study, of T cells expressing NK-cell markers. That paper adds: 5'RACE template switching built TCR beta cDNA with unique molecular identifiers.

The V and J genes are TRBV29-1 and TRBJ2-7; a possible D gene is TRBD1 (5 bases). The sample here was PBMCs from blood, taken on the day of vaccination. The TCR originated in a man aged 45-65 years who received an inactivated influenza vaccine. In DNA, the CDR3 is TGCAGCGTAGCGACAGCATACGAGCAGTACTTC. Encoded protein: CSVATAYEQYF.